The 30 T cell receptor beta chains listed next were all sequenced from one sample in a study of T cells in Graves' hyperthyroidism and ophthalmopathy. Template material for amplifying TCR beta CDR3 regions consisted of RNA transcripts. HTBI primers were the set used in a first-round RT-PCR of the TCR CDR3. TCRdb itself ran the multiplex PCR reads through MiXCR, one entry per CDR3 protein. Of approximately 40,000 distinct CDR3 sequences listed, roughly 50% are singletons. Input material: blood. The receptors shown here come from a man aged 35 to 55 with Graves' ophthalmopathy.

This rearrangement joins TRBV7-8 to TRBJ2-7; D is uncertain. Trimming left V 0 bases short and J 0 bases short, with 3 bases between. The CDR3 totals 13 residues. Looked up from germline, CDR1 is SGHVS and CDR2 is FQNEAQ. The CDR3: CASSLAVSYEQYF. The CDR3 DNA follows: TGTGCCAGCAGCTTAGCCGTCTCCTACGAGCAGTACTTC. The whole variable domain, remainder taken from reference TRBV7-8 and TRBJ2-7, is GAGVSQSPRYKVAKRGQDVALRCDPISGHVSLFWYQQALGQGPEFLTYFQNEAQLDKSGLPSDRFFAERPEGSVSTLKIQRTQQEDSAVYLCASSLAVSYEQYFGPGTRLTVT.

The gene calls are TRBV7-2 and TRBJ2-7, with TRBD2 matching over 13 bases. Looked up from germline, CDR1 is SGHTA and CDR2 is FQGNSA. The CDR3 totals 16 residues. The J segment lost 2 bases and the V segment lost 4 bases, leaving 5 bases of the junction unmatched. The CDR3 nucleotides are TGTGCCAGCAGCTGGACTAGCGGGGGATTTACCTACGAGCAGTACTTC. Encoded protein: CASSWTSGGFTYEQYF.

As concerns this clonotype: A single base separates this from a much larger clone, so it may be a read error. The V call is TRBV6-2 or TRBV6-3, the J call TRBJ2-3; 12 bases are a match to TRBD2. The length of the CDR3 is 16 residues. Germline CDR1 reads MNHEY; CDR2 reads SVGEGT. CDR3 sequence (DNA): TGTGTCAGCAGTTACCGGACTAGCGGGATAACAGATACGCAGTATTTT. Translated: CVSSYRTSGITDTQYF.

The chain joins TRBV2 to TRBJ2-5; no clear D. Trimming shortened V by 7 bases and J by 5 bases, and 11 bases separated the two germline ends. CDR1 is SNHLY, CDR2 FYNNEI, per germline. The CDR3 length is 12 residues. In DNA form, the CDR3 reads TGTGCCAGCACGAACACCGGGGAGACCCAGTACTTC. As protein: CASTNTGETQYF.

This sequence joins TRBV10-3 and TRBJ1-2; no reliable D call. The germline V gene encodes CDR1 ENHRY and CDR2 SYGVKD. The CDR3 has 13 residues. The germline V and J ends were trimmed by 8 bases and 7 bases, with 17 bases remaining between them. CDR3 residues: CAILGRETGGYTF. The CDR3 DNA reads TGTGCCATCCTGGGCCGGGAGACCGGTGGCTACACCTTC.

The J gene is TRBJ1-5, the V gene TRBV6-5; possibly TRBD1 for D (5 bases). The CDR3 has 18 amino acids. Germline CDR1 MNHEY, CDR2 SVGAGI. Trimming stripped 6 bases from V and 1 base from J, with 22 bases between. The CDR3 spells CASSPRDGAWRSNQPQHF. In nucleotides, the CDR3 is TGTGCCAGCAGCCCCCGGGACGGGGCGTGGAGAAGCAATCAGCCCCAGCATTTT.

This clonotype appeared a single time. The gene calls are TRBV5-1 and TRBJ2-1, with a possible D match to TRBD2 (5 bases). With 0 bases removed from V and 12 bases from J, the gap between germline ends came to 16 bases. Looked up from germline, CDR1 is SGHRS and CDR2 is YFSETQ. This CDR3 has 14 amino acids. The CDR3 region has the DNA TGCGCCAGCAGCTTGGGTGCGGGTAGGGATACGCAGTTCTTC. Its translation is CASSLGAGRDTQFF.

This clonotype was seen many times. The chain carries TRBV18 and TRBJ2-7; either TRBD1 or TRBD2 may fit D (6 bases each). The CDR3 loop spans 14 amino acids. Trimming shortened V by 2 bases and J by 4 bases, and 12 bases separated the two germline ends. Germline CDR1 is KGHSH and CDR2 is LQKENI. DNA for the CDR3: TGTGCCAGCTCACCAAACGGGGGCCTTTACGAGCAGTACTTC. Translating gives CASSPNGGLYEQYF.

This sequence joins TRBV9 and TRBJ2-1, with 8 bases aligning to TRBD2. Germline lookup yields CDR1 SGDLS and CDR2 YYNGEE. The CDR3 runs to 15 residues. Losses at the gene ends were 0 bases for V and 7 bases for J; bases not matched to a gene: 6. The CDR3 DNA follows: TGTGCCAGCAGCGTAGCCAGCGGGAGTTCGAATGAGCAGTTCTTC. It encodes CASSVASGSSNEQFF.

This clonotype ranks as medium-sized (0.01 to 0.1%). This chain joins TRBV24-1 and TRBJ2-1; the match to TRBD1 covers 8 bases. V dropped 3 bases and J dropped 7; count of bases not matched to a gene: 7. Germline V lookup: CDR1 KGHDR, CDR2 SFDVKD. This CDR3 is 15 amino acids long. The CDR3 DNA reads TGTGCCACCAGTGATAGGACAGGGAGTTTGAATGAGCAGTTCTTC. This sequence encodes CATSDRTGSLNEQFF.

The chain combines TRBV2 with TRBJ1-4; 9 bases fit TRBD1. V gave up 3 bases and J gave up 7 bases; unmatched junction bases: 6. Germline V gives CDR1 SNHLY, CDR2 FYNNEI. This CDR3 has 15 residues. This chain's CDR3 is CASSDNRGPGEKLFF. CDR3 nucleotide sequence: TGTGCCAGCAGTGATAACAGGGGGCCGGGTGAAAAACTGTTTTTT.

About this clonotype itself: In this CDR3 the conserved last residue, phenylalanine or tryptophan, is missing, so a read error is likely. The DNA is omitted, as the CDR3 cannot be located on it reliably, and the CDR3 follows TCRdb's listing. This chain uses TRBV14 with TRBJ2-7. The germline gives CDR1 SGHDN, CDR2 FVKESK. 10 amino acids form the CDR3, both terminal residues included. The CDR3 reads CASSQEESII.

This clonotype was recorded a few times. The V gene is TRBV18, the J gene TRBJ2-7, with 7 bases lining up with TRBD2. From germline, CDR1 is KGHSH and CDR2 LQKENI. V lost 1 base, J lost 5 bases, and 20 bases stayed unmatched. This CDR3 contains 19 residues. CDR3 sequence: CASSPRESGIAGPRNEQYF. The CDR3 nucleotides are TGTGCCAGCTCACCACGGGAGTCGGGAATAGCGGGTCCGCGAAACGAGCAGTACTTC.

This clonotype came up a few times. The chain uses TRBV25-1 and TRBJ2-3, with a tentative D call TRBD1 (5 bases). This CDR3 contains 17 residues. The V gene lost 5 bases and the J gene lost 2 bases, with 20 bases spanning the gap. Germline CDR1 reads MGHDK; CDR2 reads SYGVNS. Here the CDR3 DNA reads TGTGCCAGCAGTTCCCAGGGTAGAGCAAATCCCACAGATACGCAGTATTTT. Translated: CASSSQGRANPTDTQYF. The variable domain in full, completed from reference TRBV25-1 and TRBJ2-3, reads EADIYQTPRYLVIGTGKKITLECSQTMGHDKMYWYQQDPGMELHLIHYSYGVNSTEKGDLSSESTVSRIRTEHFPLTLESARPSHTSQYLCASSSQGRANPTDTQYFGPGTRLTVL.

This clonotype is deemed medium-sized. The chain is built from TRBV2 and TRBJ2-5; D is undetermined. Deletions cut 7 bases from V and 4 bases from J, with 7 bases between. The germline gives CDR1 SNHLY, CDR2 FYNNEI. This CDR3 is built from 11 residues. The CDR3 is CASKVGETQYF. The DNA for the CDR3 is TGTGCCAGCAAGGTGGGAGAGACCCAGTACTTC. The full variable domain, rest sourced from reference TRBV2 and TRBJ2-5, is EPEVTQTPSHQVTQMGQEVILRCVPISNHLYFYWYRQILGQKVEFLVSFYNNEISEKSEIFDDQFSVERPDGSNFTLKIRSTKLEDSAMYFCASKVGETQYFGPGTRLLVL.

This clonotype has at least ten counts. The chain recombines TRBV12-3 or TRBV12-4 with TRBJ2-2; D is undetermined. The CDR3 extends over 15 amino acids. V was trimmed by 0 bases and J by 3 bases, leaving 8 bases between them. In DNA, the CDR3 is TGTGCCAGCAGTTTAGCGCGCAGCTACACCGGGGAGCTGTTTTTT. It codes for CASSLARSYTGELFF.

This clonotype came up many times. This sequence joins TRBV6-1 and TRBJ1-1; weak D call: TRBD1 (5 bases). Germline V CDR1 and CDR2: MNHNS, SASEGT. V was trimmed by 5 bases and J by 3 bases, leaving 16 bases between them. The CDR3 loop spans 15 amino acids. The CDR3 sequence is CASSINFGGDTEAFF. CDR3 in DNA: TGTGCCAGCAGTATTAACTTTGGAGGGGACACTGAAGCTTTCTTT.

This clonotype rates as medium-sized. The chain recombines TRBV10-2 with TRBJ2-4; D not certain. Germline V gene lookup returns CDR1 WSHSY and CDR2 SAAADI. V was clipped by 7 bases and J by 5 bases, with 6 bases between them. The CDR3 loop spans 11 amino acids. The CDR3 sequence: CASTLENIQYF. In nucleotides, the CDR3 is TGCGCCAGCACCCTCGAAAACATTCAGTACTTC.

This clonotype was detected ten times or more. The chain uses TRBV3-1 and TRBJ1-5; TRBD1 is a possible D gene (6 bases). CDR1 is LGHDT and CDR2 is YNNKEL in the germline V gene (reference sequence). This CDR3 contains 14 residues. With 2 bases removed from V and 3 bases from J, the gap between germline ends came to 8 bases. This CDR3 reads CASSQRGNNQPQHF. The CDR3, as DNA: TGTGCCAGCAGCCAAAGGGGGAACAATCAGCCCCAGCATTTT.

This clonotype showed up many times. The chain carries TRBV3-1 and TRBJ2-5; D might be TRBD2 (5 bases). The germline CDR1 and CDR2 sequences are LGHDT and YNNKEL (reference sequence). The CDR3 consists of 17 residues. V lost 1 base to trimming and J lost 2 bases, with 17 bases between them. CDR3 DNA: TGTGCCAGCAGCCAAGCTCTGGGGAGTCTTAGGCAAGAGACCCAGTACTTC. Translation gives CASSQALGSLRQETQYF.

The chain has TRBV5-4 and TRBJ2-5; D unresolved. The CDR3 totals 13 residues. Per the germline V gene, CDR1 is SGHNT and CDR2 is YYREEE (reference sequence). The V and J ends lost 0 bases and 5 bases respectively, with 8 bases between them. The CDR3 reads CASSLAFIETQYF. DNA for the CDR3: TGTGCCAGCAGCTTGGCCTTTATCGAGACCCAGTACTTC. Full variable domain (outside the CDR3, taken from reference TRBV5-4 and TRBJ2-5): ETGVTQSPTHLIKTRGQQVTLRCSSQSGHNTVSWYQQALGQGPQFIFQYYREEENGRGNFPPRFSGLQFPNYSSELNVNALELDDSALYLCASSLAFIETQYFGPGTRLLVL.

The rearrangement uses TRBV29-1 and TRBJ2-3, with TRBD2 matching 8 bases. This CDR3 has 13 amino acids. Trimming cost V 3 bases and J 11 bases; bases outside gene matches: 10. Germline-derived CDR1 and CDR2 are SQVTM and ANQGSEA. The CDR3 coding sequence is TGCAGCGTTGATCTCGGCGGGGGGAATGAGCAGTATTTT. Protein: CSVDLGGGNEQYF.

The rearrangement links TRBV4-1 to TRBJ1-1, with a weak D call TRBD1 (5 bases). The CDR3 is 15 amino acids. The V gene's germline CDR1 is MGHRA and CDR2 YSYEKL. Trimming pared 1 base from V and 5 bases from J, leaving 14 bases between. The CDR3, as DNA: TGCGCCAGCAGCCAAGGAGTACGGGGGAAAACTGAAGCTTTCTTT. It encodes CASSQGVRGKTEAFF.

This clonotype was observed at least ten times. The V call is TRBV7-9, the J call TRBJ2-3; D not certain. The CDR3 covers 14 residues. The germline gives CDR1 SEHNR, CDR2 FQNEAQ (reference sequence). V was shortened by 4 bases and J by 1 base, with 9 bases between the two germline ends. CDR3 in DNA: TGTGCCAGCAGCTCTAGTTGGGGCACAGATACGCAGTATTTT. Translation: CASSSSWGTDTQYF.

The count of this clonotype is one. The chain joins TRBV20-1 to TRBJ2-5; 7 bases are a match to TRBD2. Germline-derived CDR1 and CDR2 are DFQATT and SNEGSKA (reference sequence). The CDR3 loop spans 12 amino acids. The junction had 3 bases not matched to a gene; V was cut back by 6 bases and J by 2 bases. CDR3 in DNA: TGCAGTGCGGGGGGGGGGCAAGAGACCCAGTACTTC. Its translation: CSAGGGQETQYF.

This clonotype was detected once. Because it lacks the conserved phenylalanine or tryptophan at the end, this CDR3 is likely a read error. Because the CDR3's place on the DNA is in doubt, the DNA is left out and the CDR3 is given as listed by TCRdb. This chain uses TRBV5-1 with TRBJ2-1; TRBD1, the D gene given by the table, was not confirmed from the DNA. The CDR3 length equals 14 residues, ends included. Germline V gene sequence: CDR1 SGHRS, CDR2 YFSETQ. The CDR3 spells CASSSDRGGNEQLL.

For this clonotype: The junction departs from germline at one end; a sequencing error may be responsible. The V call is TRBV24-1, the J call TRBJ2-6; D call uncertain. Germline V CDR1 and CDR2: KGHDR, SFDVKD. This CDR3 has 13 amino acids. The CDR3 sequence is CASSSQGANVLTF. CDR3 bases: TGTGCCAGCAGTTCACAGGGGGCCAACGTCCTGACTTTC.

This clonotype has ten or more counts. The chain links TRBV6-1 to TRBJ1-3, with D unclear. Between the trimmed V and J ends, which lost 0 bases and 9 bases, there was a span of 9 bases. There are 13 residues in the CDR3. Germline CDR1 is MNHNS and CDR2 is SASEGT. The CDR3 DNA is TGTGCCAGCAGTGAAGCGGGAGTGAGCACCATATATTTT. It encodes CASSEAGVSTIYF.

This clonotype was counted ten times or more. This chain links TRBV12-3 or TRBV12-4 with TRBJ1-1; perhaps TRBD1 as D (6 bases). The CDR3 is made up of 14 amino acids. V was clipped by 6 bases and J by 5 bases, with 16 bases between them. CDR3 protein: CASSRDTRGTEAFF. The DNA for the CDR3 is TGTGCCAGCAGCAGGGACACCCGAGGGACTGAAGCTTTCTTT.

Ten or more counts support this clonotype. CDR3 protein: CASSQPGTGSYGYTF. CDR3 in DNA: TGTGCCAGCAGCCAGCCCGGGACAGGATCCTATGGCTACACCTTC. The V call is TRBV3-1, the J call TRBJ1-2; TRBD1 matches at 8 bases. This CDR3 region has 15 residues. Germline CDR1 and CDR2: LGHDT and YNNKEL (reference sequence). V lost 3 bases, J lost 4 bases, and 7 bases stayed unmatched. Using reference TRBV3-1 and TRBJ1-2 for the parts outside the CDR3, the full variable domain is DTAVSQTPKYLVTQMGNDKSIKCEQNLGHDTMYWYKQDSKKFLKIMFSYNNKELIINETVPNRFSPKSPDKAHLNLHINSLELGDSAVYFCASSQPGTGSYGYTFGSGTRLTVV.